These 28 T cell receptor beta chains were all obtained from the same sample, sequenced in a study of cytomegalovirus exposure and HLA in healthy donors. Both 60 Vbeta primers and 13 Jbeta primers went into the PCR. The assay was immunoSEQ multiplex PCR, and TCRdb's table has in-frame clones only and misses some. The table includes approximately 140,000 clones, roughly 84% detected once. The sample consisted of PBMCs. The source of these receptors is a man aged 50-60 years in good health and CMV-seronegative.

The rearrangement joins TRBV27 to TRBJ2-7, with unresolved D. The V and J ends lost 3 bases and 6 bases respectively, with 24 bases between them. This CDR3 has 17 residues. Germline V gives CDR1 MNHEY, CDR2 SMNVEV (reference sequence). CDR3 protein: CASSFFPRFPGSAEQYF. The CDR3 region has the DNA TGTGCCAGCAGTTTTTTCCCCCGATTCCCGGGTTCGGCCGAGCAGTACTTC.

The chain has TRBV7-9 and TRBJ1-2; D call uncertain. The CDR3 loop spans 15 amino acids. The V gene's germline CDR1 is SEHNR and CDR2 FQNEAQ (reference sequence). The germline V and J ends were trimmed by 0 bases and 6 bases, with 14 bases remaining between them. DNA for the CDR3: TGTGCCAGCAGCTTAGCGTTGGCAACCCCCGATGGCTACACCTTC. Translation: CASSLALATPDGYTF.

The J gene is TRBJ2-5, the V gene TRBV19; 8 bases match TRBD1. V lost 3 bases and J lost 5; bases outside the gene matches: 14. The CDR3 extends over 17 amino acids. Germline V gives CDR1 LNHDA, CDR2 SQIVND (reference sequence). For the CDR3, the DNA is TGTGCCAGTAGTATGAGAGGGCACAGGGGGTTGTGGGAGACCCAGTACTTC. This codes for CASSMRGHRGLWETQYF. The complete variable domain, with remaining parts taken from reference TRBV19 and TRBJ2-5, reads DGGITQSPKYLFRKEGQNVTLSCEQNLNHDAMYWYRQDPGQGLRLIYYSQIVNDFQKGDIAEGYSVSREKKESFPLTVTSAQKNPTAFYLCASSMRGHRGLWETQYFGPGTRLLVL.

This clone has a single count. This chain connects TRBV4-1 to TRBJ2-2; the match to TRBD1 covers 9 bases. The CDR3 consists of 17 residues. V shed 1 base, J shed 3 bases, and the junction held 6 bases outside the gene matches. Germline V gene sequence: CDR1 MGHRA, CDR2 YSYEKL. In nucleotides, the CDR3 is TGCGCCAGCAGCCAAGGGGGGACAGGGTGGGACACCGGGGAGCTGTTTTTT. Its translation is CASSQGGTGWDTGELFF.

V is TRBV6-6 and J is TRBJ2-6; D gene ambiguous. The CDR3 loop spans 15 amino acids. Germline lookup yields CDR1 MNHNY and CDR2 SVGAGI (reference sequence). Trimming cost V 5 bases and J 0 bases, with 8 bases left between them. DNA for the CDR3: TGTGCCAGCAGTCCTATCCTCTCTGGGGCCAACGTCCTGACTTTC. Translated, it gives CASSPILSGANVLTF.

This chain joins TRBV6-1 and TRBJ2-5, with D possibly matching TRBD2 (7 bases). Germline V lookup: CDR1 MNHNS, CDR2 SASEGT. V lost 3 bases, J lost 5 bases, and 19 bases lay in between. The CDR3 length is 16 residues. CDR3 amino acids: CASSDLRGEGVETQYF. The CDR3 bases are TGTGCCAGCAGTGACTTGAGGGGGGAGGGTGTGGAGACCCAGTACTTC.

The genes are TRBV7-9 and TRBJ1-1; D is undetermined. V lost 5 bases, J lost 5 bases, and 21 bases lay in between. The germline gives CDR1 SEHNR, CDR2 FQNEAQ (reference sequence). The CDR3 runs 16 residues. CDR3 bases: TGTGCCAGCAGCCTTAGTATTCGCGATTTGGTTACTGAAGCTTTCTTT. Its translation: CASSLSIRDLVTEAFF.

This chain joins TRBV4-1 and TRBJ2-5; TRBD1 might be the D (5 bases). Germline CDR1 reads MGHRA; CDR2 reads YSYEKL. Trimming took 2 bases from V and 4 from J, leaving 17 bases between them. This CDR3 comprises 16 residues. CDR3 DNA: TGCGCCAGCAGCCAAAAGTTCCAGGGTATGGCAGAGACCCAGTACTTC. As protein: CASSQKFQGMAETQYF.

This rearrangement joins TRBV2 to TRBJ1-2, with D perhaps matching TRBD1 (5 bases). CDR3 length equals 16 residues. Between the trimmed V and J ends, which lost 0 bases and 0 bases, there was a span of 11 bases. Germline loops: CDR1 SNHLY, CDR2 FYNNEI. CDR3 protein: CASSEALGATNYGYTF. CDR3 DNA: TGTGCCAGCAGTGAAGCGCTTGGGGCGACTAACTATGGCTACACCTTC.

This rearrangement joins TRBV5-4 to TRBJ2-5, with D possibly TRBD1 on 5 matching bases. The CDR3 runs to 14 residues. V lost 0 bases to trimming and J lost 5 bases, with 11 bases between them. The germline gives CDR1 SGHNT, CDR2 YYREEE (reference sequence). Written as DNA, the CDR3 is TGTGCCAGCAGCTTGGGGGCAGGGTTGGAGACCCAGTACTTC. As protein: CASSLGAGLETQYF.

This clone was seen just once. J is TRBJ1-5 and V is TRBV7-2; a possible D gene is TRBD1 (5 bases). The CDR3 runs 14 residues. V lost 3 bases and J 6 bases, leaving 12 bases between the germline ends. Germline CDR1 and CDR2: SGHTA and FQGNSA. This CDR3 reads CASSLGPSGQPQHF. The CDR3 DNA reads as TGTGCCAGCAGCTTGGGGCCATCGGGTCAGCCCCAGCATTTT.

The chain recombines TRBV18 with TRBJ2-1; possibly TRBD2 for D (6 bases). The germline gives CDR1 KGHSH, CDR2 LQKENI. V was cut by 3 bases and J by 0 bases, with 15 bases left in between. The CDR3 covers 17 residues. The CDR3 nucleotides read TGTGCCAGCTCACCGGGTGGGGGGTTAAGCTCCTACAATGAGCAGTTCTTC. Translation: CASSPGGGLSSYNEQFF.

The V call is TRBV7-9, the J call TRBJ2-7, with 7 bases identical to TRBD1. The CDR3 spans 13 residues. With 5 bases clipped from V and 4 bases from J, the junction kept 5 bases outside the gene matches. Germline CDR1 and CDR2: SEHNR and FQNEAQ (reference sequence). The CDR3 region is CASSPQGEYEQYF. DNA for the CDR3: TGTGCCAGCAGCCCGCAGGGGGAGTACGAGCAGTACTTC. Based on the CDR3 plus reference TRBV7-9 and TRBJ2-7, the full variable domain is DTGVSQNPRHKITKRGQNVTFRCDPISEHNRLYWYRQTLGQGPEFLTYFQNEAQLEKSRLLSDRFSAERPKGSFSTLEIQRTEQGDSAMYLCASSPQGEYEQYFGPGTRLTVT.

CDR3 amino acids: CASSLASEGDTGELFF. CDR3 coding DNA: TGTGCCAGCAGCTTGGCCTCAGAAGGAGACACCGGGGAGCTGTTTTTT. The chain has TRBV5-6 and TRBJ2-2; D remains ambiguous. The CDR3 is 16 residues long. Germline CDR1 is SGHDT and CDR2 is YYEEEE. Deletions cut 0 bases from V and 3 bases from J, with 12 bases between. Full variable domain (outside the CDR3, taken from reference TRBV5-6 and TRBJ2-2): DAGVTQSPTHLIKTRGQQVTLRCSPKSGHDTVSWYQQALGQGPQFIFQYYEEEERQRGNFPDRFSGHQFPNYSSELNVNALLLGDSALYLCASSLASEGDTGELFFGEGSRLTVL.

The V gene is TRBV11-2, the J gene TRBJ1-4, with D possibly matching TRBD1 (5 bases). This CDR3 has 14 amino acids. V was pared by 5 bases and J by 11 bases, with 18 bases between. CDR1 is SGHAT and CDR2 is FQNNGV in the germline V gene. As DNA, the CDR3 is TGTGCCAGCAGCAGGGGAACAGGTCCTTTGAAACTGTTTTTT. Translated: CASSRGTGPLKLFF.

The chain links TRBV10-2 to TRBJ2-3, with 12 bases matching TRBD1. The CDR3 totals 15 residues. Trimming took 3 bases from V and 6 from J; bases not matched to a gene: 4. The germline gives CDR1 WSHSY, CDR2 SAAADI. The CDR3 DNA sequence: TGCGCCAGCAGTGAAGGGACAGGGGGCTCTGATACGCAGTATTTT. It codes for CASSEGTGGSDTQYF.

The V and J genes are TRBV7-2 and TRBJ2-3, with D maybe TRBD2 (6 bases). The germline V and J ends were trimmed by 5 bases and 1 base, with 7 bases remaining between them. Germline V lookup: CDR1 SGHTA, CDR2 FQGNSA. This CDR3 spans 13 amino acids. The chain's CDR3 is CASSPSGTDTQYF. The CDR3, as DNA: TGTGCCAGCAGCCCTAGCGGCACAGATACGCAGTATTTT.

The chain uses TRBV4-2 and TRBJ2-2, with D perhaps TRBD2 (5 bases). The germline V gene has CDR1 LGHNA and CDR2 YNFKEQ. V was clipped by 1 base and J by 6 bases, with 18 bases between them. The length of the CDR3 is 17 residues. The CDR3 spells CASSQGGIRTEAGELFF. The CDR3 DNA sequence: TGTGCCAGCAGCCAAGGGGGTATAAGGACTGAGGCCGGGGAGCTGTTTTTT.

The rearrangement joins TRBV19 to TRBJ1-1, with D uncertain. The germline gives CDR1 LNHDA, CDR2 SQIVND (reference sequence). The CDR3 sequence is 12 residues long. V gave up 7 bases and J gave up 2 bases, with 8 bases separating them. The CDR3 region has the DNA TGTGCCAGTATTCTGAGAAACACTGAAGCTTTCTTT. Its translation is CASILRNTEAFF.

V usage is TRBV9 and J usage is TRBJ1-1; D remains unclear. Germline-derived CDR1 and CDR2 are SGDLS and YYNGEE. Trimming cost V 4 bases and J 3 bases, with 16 bases left between them. This CDR3 has 15 residues. The CDR3 loop reads CASSPVPGVDTEAFF. In DNA, the CDR3 is TGTGCCAGCAGCCCAGTCCCGGGTGTTGACACTGAAGCTTTCTTT.

The rearrangement uses TRBV6-1 and TRBJ2-7; possible D gene TRBD1, 5 bases. Germline V gene lookup returns CDR1 MNHNS and CDR2 SASEGT. There are 15 residues in the CDR3. V was cut by 2 bases and J by 2 bases, with 13 bases left in between. CDR3 loop: CASSESQGWTYEQYF. As DNA, the CDR3 is TGTGCCAGCAGTGAAAGCCAGGGTTGGACCTACGAGCAGTACTTC.

The chain recombines TRBV5-6 with TRBJ2-7; 11 nucleotides line up with TRBD1. Germline loops: CDR1 SGHDT, CDR2 YYEEEE. V lost 4 bases and J lost 2; bases outside the gene matches: 2. This CDR3 is built from 14 residues. In DNA form, the CDR3 reads TGTGCCAGCAGCCCGGGACAGGGGGCCTACGAGCAGTACTTC. This codes for CASSPGQGAYEQYF. The full variable domain, rest sourced from reference TRBV5-6 and TRBJ2-7, is DAGVTQSPTHLIKTRGQQVTLRCSPKSGHDTVSWYQQALGQGPQFIFQYYEEEERQRGNFPDRFSGHQFPNYSSELNVNALLLGDSALYLCASSPGQGAYEQYFGPGTRLTVT.

This chain joins TRBV12-5 and TRBJ2-5; 8 bases are shared with TRBD2. V shed 6 bases, J shed 2 bases, and the junction held 8 bases outside the gene matches. From germline, CDR1 is LGHNT and CDR2 FRNRAP. This CDR3 is 15 amino acids long. The DNA for the CDR3 is TGTGCTAGTGGCTCTCTTCCGGGGGGGCAAGAGACCCAGTACTTC. Its translation is CASGSLPGGQETQYF.

The J gene is TRBJ2-5, the V gene TRBV7-9, with TRBD1 matching 7 bases. The V gene end was trimmed by 5 bases and the J gene end by 2 bases; junction bases not matched to a gene: 8. The CDR3 has 15 residues. CDR1 and CDR2 from the germline V gene are SEHNR and FQNEAQ (reference sequence). This chain's CDR3 is CASSPPTGWQETQYF. The CDR3 coding sequence is TGTGCCAGCAGCCCCCCGACAGGGTGGCAAGAGACCCAGTACTTC. Looking up the rest from reference TRBV7-9 and TRBJ2-5 gives the full variable domain: DTGVSQNPRHKITKRGQNVTFRCDPISEHNRLYWYRQTLGQGPEFLTYFQNEAQLEKSRLLSDRFSAERPKGSFSTLEIQRTEQGDSAMYLCASSPPTGWQETQYFGPGTRLLVL.

The rearrangement links TRBV6-5 to TRBJ1-5, with TRBD1 as a possible D gene (6 bases). This CDR3 is 15 amino acids long. Germline V gives CDR1 MNHEY, CDR2 SVGAGI. V lost 6 bases, J lost 5 bases, and 17 bases lay in between. The CDR3 nucleotides are TGTGCCAGCAGCCCCCGGGACATAGGTTATCAGCCCCAGCATTTT. This gives the protein CASSPRDIGYQPQHF.

This clone was observed a few times. The gene calls are TRBV2 and TRBJ1-4, with D unclear. Germline V gene lookup returns CDR1 SNHLY and CDR2 FYNNEI. This CDR3 is 15 amino acids long. V lost 5 bases and J 0 bases, leaving 10 bases between the germline ends. CDR3 bases: TGTGCCAGCAGTTTCCTAGGAGCAACTAATGAAAAACTGTTTTTT. It encodes CASSFLGATNEKLFF.

The chain has TRBV5-4 and TRBJ1-2; weak D call: TRBD1 (6 bases). Germline V gene lookup returns CDR1 SGHNT and CDR2 YYREEE (reference sequence). The V gene lost 0 bases and the J gene lost 4 bases, with 16 bases spanning the gap. This CDR3 region has 16 residues. CDR3 residues: CASSLEGNRARYGYTF. Written as DNA, the CDR3 is TGTGCCAGCAGCTTGGAGGGAAACAGGGCCCGCTATGGCTACACCTTC. Using reference TRBV5-4 and TRBJ1-2 for the parts outside the CDR3, the full variable domain is ETGVTQSPTHLIKTRGQQVTLRCSSQSGHNTVSWYQQALGQGPQFIFQYYREEENGRGNFPPRFSGLQFPNYSSELNVNALELDDSALYLCASSLEGNRARYGYTFGSGTRLTVV.

This clone has more than one count but fewer than ten. The rearrangement joins TRBV4-1 to TRBJ2-1; D is unresolved. Germline V lookup: CDR1 MGHRA, CDR2 YSYEKL. The CDR3 is 15 residues long. Trimming left V 6 bases short and J 0 bases short, with 12 bases between. The CDR3 region is CASSLTRSSYNEQFF. The CDR3 DNA follows: TGCGCCAGCAGTCTAACTCGAAGCTCCTACAATGAGCAGTTCTTC.